Sequencing of this T cell receptor (beta chain) was carried out in a study of neurological immune-mediated disorders. Whole-study results and caveats: The study found the most TCR clonal expansion in HTLV-1-associated myelopathy and the least in multiple sclerosis, below healthy controls.

The cDNA came from 5'RACE with 10-nucleotide random UMIs. MiXCR, run by TCRdb on the 5' RACE reads, gives a single entry per CDR3 protein. The repertoire includes 70,000 to 95,000 distinct CDR3 sequences, 17% of them detected once, and about 16% sits in the top ten. Ten or more counts support this clonotype. Its cognate antigen is unknown. CDR1 is MNHEY and CDR2 is SVGAGI in the germline V gene. CDR3 length: 16 residues. Trimming cost V 0 bases and J 7 bases; bases outside gene matches: 9. V usage is TRBV6-5 and J usage is TRBJ2-7, with 10 nucleotides matching TRBD1. The sequenced material came from PBMCs. This TCR came from a woman aged 40-49 years in good health. CDR3 residues: CASSYSWTGGPGEQYF. CDR3 nucleotides: TGTGCCAGCAGTTACTCCTGGACAGGGGGGCCGGGAGAGCAGTACTTC.